These T cell receptor beta chains were read from a single sample in a study of T cell repertoires in cytomegalovirus infection. What these receptors recognize is not known. TCRdb independently ran MiXCR on the reads; one entry per CDR3 protein. The sample lists 550,000 to 850,000 distinct CDR3 sequences, around 31% occurring once. The starting material was cultured PBMCs, obtained from culture after CMV antigen stimulation. These TCRs come from a human donor in good health (CMV status not recorded). Some clones in this sample may be carry-over from other donors' samples. Both conserved end residues are part of each CDR3. D genes are given only for firm matches. Only some rows state a clone size, as once, few, many or a class for expanded clones.

D gene,clone size,V gene,J gene,CDR3 DNA,CDR3 protein
-,-,TRBV4-1,TRBJ1-5,TGCGCCAGCAGCCAACACCCCAGGGGATCTTATAGCAATCAGCCCCAGCATTTT,CASSQHPRGSYSNQPQHF
-,once,TRBV6-1,TRBJ2-7,TGTGCCAGCAGTGCGATTTGGCAGTACTTC,CASSAIWQYF
TRBD1,few,TRBV20-1,TRBJ1-1,TGCAGTGCTAGAGCGTGGGACAGGGGCCACACTGAAGCTTTCTTT,CSARAWDRGHTEAFF
-,-,TRBV7-8,TRBJ2-7,TGTGCCAGCGGGGCTAAGGGATTGTCGGGGAACGAGCAGTACTTC,CASGAKGLSGNEQYF
-,many,TRBV7-8,TRBJ1-1,TGTGCCAGCAGCTTTTCGTACCTCATGAACACTGAAGCTTTCTTT,CASSFSYLMNTEAFF
TRBD2,many,TRBV7-2,TRBJ2-3,TGTGCCAGCAGCGCGGTGGCAGGACTAGCGGGACCCTTCACAGATACGCAGTATTTT,CASSAVAGLAGPFTDTQYF
TRBD2,few,TRBV6-5,TRBJ2-7,TGTGCCAGCAGTCCGACGGGACTAGTCATCGAGCAGTACTTC,CASSPTGLVIEQYF
TRBD2,few,TRBV7-9,TRBJ2-3,TGTGCCAGCAGCGATGGTACTAGCGGACACCCGGATACGCAGTATTTT,CASSDGTSGHPDTQYF
-,-,TRBV7-6,TRBJ2-1,TGTGCCAGCAGCCCCGACCCTTTCTCCTACAATGAGCAGTTCTTC,CASSPDPFSYNEQFF
-,-,TRBV7-9,TRBJ2-7,TGTGCCAGCAGCGGGGACTTTGGGGAAATCGAGCAGTACTTC,CASSGDFGEIEQYF
-,few,TRBV7-2,TRBJ2-2,TGTGCCAGCGGACGGGGGTCTGCGAACACCGGGGAGCTGTTTTTT,CASGRGSANTGELFF
TRBD2,few,TRBV20-1,TRBJ2-5,TGCAGTGCTAGAGATATGCGGGGGGGTGGAGAGACCCAGTACTTC,CSARDMRGGGETQYF
-,many,TRBV7-2,TRBJ2-2,TGTGCCAGCAGCCTCAACGGGGAGCTGTTTTTT,CASSLNGELFF
-,few,TRBV2,TRBJ2-1,TGTGCCAGCAGTGAACAGGGGCCAGGGGACGAGCAGTTCTTC,CASSEQGPGDEQFF
TRBD1,-,TRBV6-6,TRBJ2-1,TGTGCCAGCAGTTACGTCAGGACAGGGGGCACTAAGCAGTTCTTC,CASSYVRTGGTKQFF
TRBD2,once,TRBV7-2,TRBJ2-7,TGTGCCAGCAGCTTAGCACTAGCGGGAGAATATGGCTACGAGCAGTACTTC,CASSLALAGEYGYEQYF
TRBD1,-,TRBV20-1,TRBJ2-7,TGCAGTGCTCAACCGGGACAGGGATCGGACGAGCAGTACTTC,CSAQPGQGSDEQYF